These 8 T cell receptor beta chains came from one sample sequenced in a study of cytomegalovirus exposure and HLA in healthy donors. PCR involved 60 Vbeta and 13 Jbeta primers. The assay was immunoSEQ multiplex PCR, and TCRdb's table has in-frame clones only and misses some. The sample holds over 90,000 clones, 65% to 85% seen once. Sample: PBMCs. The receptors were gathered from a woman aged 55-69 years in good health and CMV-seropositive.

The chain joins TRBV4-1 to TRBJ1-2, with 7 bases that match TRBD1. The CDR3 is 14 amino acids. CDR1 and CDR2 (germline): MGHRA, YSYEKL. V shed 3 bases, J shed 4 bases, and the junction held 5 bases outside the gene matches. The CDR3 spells CASSQNRGAYGYTF. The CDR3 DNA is TGCGCCAGCAGCCAGAACAGGGGAGCCTATGGCTACACCTTC.

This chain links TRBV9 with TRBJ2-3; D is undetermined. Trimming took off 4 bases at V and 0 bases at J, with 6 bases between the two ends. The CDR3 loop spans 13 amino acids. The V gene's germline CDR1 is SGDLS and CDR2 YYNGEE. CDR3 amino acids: CASSSSSTDTQYF. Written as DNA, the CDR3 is TGTGCCAGCAGCTCCTCTAGCACAGATACGCAGTATTTT.

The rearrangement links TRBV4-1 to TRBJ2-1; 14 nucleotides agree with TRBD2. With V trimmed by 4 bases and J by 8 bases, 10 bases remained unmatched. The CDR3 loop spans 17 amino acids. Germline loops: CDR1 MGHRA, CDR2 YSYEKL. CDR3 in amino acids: CASSPLFGLAGGHEQFF. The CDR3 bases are TGCGCCAGCAGCCCCCTTTTCGGACTAGCGGGAGGACATGAGCAGTTCTTC.

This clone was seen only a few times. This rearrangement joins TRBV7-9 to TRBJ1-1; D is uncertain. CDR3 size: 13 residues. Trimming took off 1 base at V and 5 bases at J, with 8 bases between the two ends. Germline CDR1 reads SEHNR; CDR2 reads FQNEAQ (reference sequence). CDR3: CASSLDGGTEAFF. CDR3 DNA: TGTGCCAGCAGCTTAGATGGAGGGACTGAAGCTTTCTTT.

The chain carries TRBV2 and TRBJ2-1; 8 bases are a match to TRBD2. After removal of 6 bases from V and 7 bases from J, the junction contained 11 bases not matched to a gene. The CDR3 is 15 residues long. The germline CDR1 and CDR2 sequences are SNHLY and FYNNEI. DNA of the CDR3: TGTGCCAGCAGGGTTAGCGGGATAGGGGGGAATGAGCAGTTCTTC. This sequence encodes CASRVSGIGGNEQFF.

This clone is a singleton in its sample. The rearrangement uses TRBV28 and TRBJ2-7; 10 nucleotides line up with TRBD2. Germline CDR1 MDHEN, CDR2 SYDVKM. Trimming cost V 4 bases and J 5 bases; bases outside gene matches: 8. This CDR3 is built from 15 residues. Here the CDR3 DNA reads TGTGCCAGCAGTTCCCCTAGCGGGAGTAGCAACGAGCAGTACTTC. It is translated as CASSSPSGSSNEQYF.

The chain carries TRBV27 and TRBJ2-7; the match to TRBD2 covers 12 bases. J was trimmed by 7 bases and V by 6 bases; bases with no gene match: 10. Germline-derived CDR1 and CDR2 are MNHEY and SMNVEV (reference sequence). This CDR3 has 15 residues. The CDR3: CASSGLAGLKGEQYF. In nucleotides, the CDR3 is TGTGCCAGCAGCGGACTAGCGGGGCTTAAAGGGGAGCAGTACTTC.

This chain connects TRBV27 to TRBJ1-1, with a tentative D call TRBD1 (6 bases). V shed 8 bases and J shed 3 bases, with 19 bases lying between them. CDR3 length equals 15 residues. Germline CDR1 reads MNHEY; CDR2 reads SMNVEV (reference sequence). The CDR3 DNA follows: TGTGCCAGCCAGACTGCAGGGGCTGTGGACACTGAAGCTTTCTTT. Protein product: CASQTAGAVDTEAFF.